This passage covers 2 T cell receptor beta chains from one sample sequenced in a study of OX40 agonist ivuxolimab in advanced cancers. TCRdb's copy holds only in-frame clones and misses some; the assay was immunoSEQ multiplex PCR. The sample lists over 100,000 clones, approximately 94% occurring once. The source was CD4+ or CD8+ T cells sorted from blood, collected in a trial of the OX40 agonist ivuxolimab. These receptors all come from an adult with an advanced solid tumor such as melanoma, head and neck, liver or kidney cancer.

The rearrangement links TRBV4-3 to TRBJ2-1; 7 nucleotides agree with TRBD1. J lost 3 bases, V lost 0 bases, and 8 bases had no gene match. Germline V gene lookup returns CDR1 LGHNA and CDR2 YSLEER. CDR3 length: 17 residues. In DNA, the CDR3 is TGCGCCAGCAGCCAAGAAGGACCGGGACAGTACTACAATGAGCAGTTCTTC. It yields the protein CASSQEGPGQYYNEQFF.

The CDR3, as DNA: TGCGCCAGCAGCTTGGCGACGGGCTCGAACACCGGGGAGCTGTTTTTT. It translates to CASSLATGSNTGELFF. The chain uses TRBV5-1 and TRBJ2-2; no definite D call. Germline V gene data show CDR1 as SGHRS and CDR2 as YFSETQ. V was shortened by 0 bases and J by 0 bases, with 9 bases between the two germline ends. The CDR3 totals 16 residues.